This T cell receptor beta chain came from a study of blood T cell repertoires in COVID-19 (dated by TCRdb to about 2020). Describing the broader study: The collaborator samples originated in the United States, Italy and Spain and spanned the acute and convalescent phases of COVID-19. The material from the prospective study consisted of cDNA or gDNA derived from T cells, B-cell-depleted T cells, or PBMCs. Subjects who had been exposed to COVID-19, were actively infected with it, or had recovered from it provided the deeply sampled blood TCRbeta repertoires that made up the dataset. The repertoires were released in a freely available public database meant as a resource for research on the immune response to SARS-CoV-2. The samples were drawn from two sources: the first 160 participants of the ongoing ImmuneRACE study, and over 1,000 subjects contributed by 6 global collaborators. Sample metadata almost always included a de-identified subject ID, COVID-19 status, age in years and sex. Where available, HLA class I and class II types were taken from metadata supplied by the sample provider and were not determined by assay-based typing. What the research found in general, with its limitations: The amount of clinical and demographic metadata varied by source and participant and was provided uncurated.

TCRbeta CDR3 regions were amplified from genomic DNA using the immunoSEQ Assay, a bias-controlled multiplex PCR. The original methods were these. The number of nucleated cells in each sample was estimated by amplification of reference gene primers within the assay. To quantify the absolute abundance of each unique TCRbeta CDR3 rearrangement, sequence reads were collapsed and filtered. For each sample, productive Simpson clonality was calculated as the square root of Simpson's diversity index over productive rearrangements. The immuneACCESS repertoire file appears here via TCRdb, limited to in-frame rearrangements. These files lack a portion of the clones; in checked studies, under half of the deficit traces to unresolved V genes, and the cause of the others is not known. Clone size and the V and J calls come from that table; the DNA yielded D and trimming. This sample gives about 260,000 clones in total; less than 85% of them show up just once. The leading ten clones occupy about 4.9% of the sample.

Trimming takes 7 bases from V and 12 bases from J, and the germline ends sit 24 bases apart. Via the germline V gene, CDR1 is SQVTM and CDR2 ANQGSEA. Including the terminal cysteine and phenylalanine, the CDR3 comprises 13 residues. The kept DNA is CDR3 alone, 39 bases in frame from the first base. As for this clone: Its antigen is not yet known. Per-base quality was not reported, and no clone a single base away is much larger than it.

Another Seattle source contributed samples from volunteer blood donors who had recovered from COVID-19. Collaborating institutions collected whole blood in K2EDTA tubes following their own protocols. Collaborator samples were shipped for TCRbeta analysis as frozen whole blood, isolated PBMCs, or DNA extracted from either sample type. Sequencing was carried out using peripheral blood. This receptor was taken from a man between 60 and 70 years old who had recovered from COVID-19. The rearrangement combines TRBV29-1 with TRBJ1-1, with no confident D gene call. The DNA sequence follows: TGCAGCGCAAACAGATCGCCGTCTGATGGGTCTTTCTTT. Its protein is CSANRSPSDGSFF. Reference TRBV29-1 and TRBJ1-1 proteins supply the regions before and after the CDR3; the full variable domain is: SAVISQKPSRDICQRGTSLTIQCQVDSQVTMMFWYRQQPGQSLTLIATANQGSEATYESGFVIDKFPISRPNLTFSTLTVSNMSPEDSSIYLCSANRSPSDGSFFGQGTRLTVV.